This T cell receptor beta chain was captured by sequencing in a study of T cell responses to AZD1222 COVID-19 vaccine. Pooled together were second doses at about 4 or about 12 weeks. Whole-study results and caveats: Sampling that yielded the repertoires occurred only after the peak T cell response.

Using immunoSEQ multiplex PCR, the repertoire was profiled, and TCRdb retains in-frame clones only, with some absent. Of 250,000 to 300,000 clones listed, roughly 93% were seen once; the top ten hold 0.55%. V was pared by 5 bases and J by 9 bases, with 11 bases between. This CDR3 contains 12 residues. Germline CDR1 and CDR2: MDHEN and SYDVKM. About this clone: Its antigen is unidentified.

This receptor was identified in an adult who received the AZD1222 COVID-19 vaccine. Sequenced here: peripheral blood, sampled 28 days after the second AZD1222 dose. V and J are TRBV28 and TRBJ1-5, with D possibly matching TRBD1 (5 bases). CDR3 in amino acids: CASSILRGPQHF. The CDR3 bases are TGTGCCAGCAGTATCCTTAGGGGGCCCCAGCATTTT.